This record covers a single T cell receptor (beta chain). The target antigen is unknown. The TCR beta cDNA libraries contained unique molecular identifiers. TCRdb re-derived calls from the PCR reads in MiXCR, one entry per CDR3 protein. The sample has approximately 630,000 distinct CDR3 sequences, 59% seen once. This entry belongs to a study of post-analysis software for immune sequencing data. General observations from the study: In patients, TRBV5-6, TRBV5-1 and TRBV20-1 belonged to about five TRBV segments found more frequently than in controls. Strong co-clustering by F measure was evident for samples that had been prepared in the same batch. Normalized Chao1 diversity in multiple sclerosis patients fell significantly below that of controls.

CDR1 SGHRS and CDR2 YFSETQ come from the germline V gene. This CDR3 region has 16 residues. Sequenced material: blood. This clonotype was obtained from a girl aged 2 to 10 with multiple sclerosis. This chain uses TRBV5-1 with TRBJ2-4; D might be TRBD2 (5 bases). The J call is doubtful: the DNA matches TRBJ2-5 better. The DNA of the CDR3 is TGCGCCAGCAGCACACCCATAGGGAGAGGTCAAGAGACCCAGTACTTC. Translated: CASSTPIGRGQETQYF.